What follows are 13 T cell receptor beta chains derived from one specimen sequenced in a study of blood T cell repertoires in COVID-19. This table comes from immunoSEQ multiplex PCR, and its TCRdb copy is limited to in-frame clones, with some not included. The sample includes 72,000 or so clones, 75% to 90% of them seen just once. Sequencing used peripheral blood. These receptors were taken from a woman of 80 years or more with active or convalescent COVID-19.

This rearrangement joins TRBV7-8 to TRBJ1-5; weak D call: TRBD1 (6 bases). V was pared by 1 base and J by 6 bases, with 28 bases between. The CDR3 sequence is 20 residues long. Germline V lookup: CDR1 SGHVS, CDR2 FQNEAQ. The CDR3 region is CASSLEGQRGGKIGSQPQHF. The CDR3 coding sequence is TGTGCCAGCAGCTTAGAAGGACAGAGAGGGGGAAAAATCGGTAGTCAGCCCCAGCATTTT.

As to this clone: Relative to the germline gene, one junction end is altered; a read error may explain this. J is TRBJ1-4 and V is TRBV4-3, with D tentatively TRBD1 (6 bases). CDR3 length: 14 amino acids. The germline V gene encodes CDR1 LGHNA and CDR2 YSLEER. The CDR3, as DNA: TGCGCCAGCAGCCAAGATAGGGAGGGGGGACCTCACAGTTTT. It encodes CASSQDREGGPHSF.

This clone was observed a handful of times. The chain recombines TRBV5-1 with TRBJ2-6; 11 bases are a match to TRBD1. V lost 0 bases and J lost 0; bases outside the gene matches: 8. CDR1 is SGHRS and CDR2 is YFSETQ in the germline V gene. The length of the CDR3 is 20 residues. In nucleotides, the CDR3 is TGCGCCAGCAGCTTGGTCCTTCCCGGGACAGGGGGCTCTGGGGCCAACGTCCTGACTTTC. Translated: CASSLVLPGTGGSGANVLTF.

J is TRBJ2-7 and V is TRBV25-1, with D unresolved. Per germline, CDR1 MGHDK and CDR2 SYGVNS. This CDR3 region has 13 residues. With 4 bases removed from V and 2 bases from J, the gap between germline ends came to 9 bases. CDR3 nucleotide sequence: TGTGCCAGCAGTGGCAGTTCGACCTACGAGCAGTACTTC. This translates into CASSGSSTYEQYF.

This clone was seen only once. The chain uses TRBV10-3 and TRBJ2-3; D may be TRBD2 (5 bases). The CDR3 runs to 13 residues. The V end lost 5 bases, the J end lost 2 bases, and 8 bases lay between the germline ends. Germline V lookup: CDR1 ENHRY, CDR2 SYGVKD. This CDR3 is CAISPDYTDTQYF. The CDR3 nucleotides are TGTGCCATCAGTCCTGACTACACAGATACGCAGTATTTT.

The chain recombines TRBV18 with TRBJ1-4; 9 nucleotides line up with TRBD1. CDR1 KGHSH and CDR2 LQKENI come from the germline V gene. The CDR3 loop spans 14 amino acids. J was trimmed by 7 bases and V by 6 bases; bases with no gene match: 6. The CDR3 loop reads CASSPDRGIEKLFF. In DNA form, the CDR3 reads TGTGCCAGCTCCCCAGACAGGGGGATTGAAAAACTGTTTTTT.

V gene TRBV5-4 combines with J gene TRBJ1-2, with TRBD1 identical over 9 bases. This CDR3 is built from 16 residues. V dropped 0 bases and J dropped 4; count of bases not matched to a gene: 7. Germline CDR1 is SGHNT and CDR2 is YYREEE (reference sequence). The CDR3 sequence: CASSLGPGQGGYGYTF. The CDR3 bases are TGTGCCAGCAGCTTGGGGCCGGGACAGGGCGGCTATGGCTACACCTTC. The entire variable domain, with the rest obtained from reference TRBV5-4 and TRBJ1-2, is as follows: ETGVTQSPTHLIKTRGQQVTLRCSSQSGHNTVSWYQQALGQGPQFIFQYYREEENGRGNFPPRFSGLQFPNYSSELNVNALELDDSALYLCASSLGPGQGGYGYTFGSGTRLTVV.

The chain carries TRBV11-2 and TRBJ1-4, with 8 nucleotides matching TRBD1. In germline, CDR1 is SGHAT, CDR2 FQNNGV. The CDR3 has 14 residues. Losses at the gene ends were 5 bases for V and 11 bases for J; bases not matched to a gene: 10. In nucleotides, the CDR3 is TGTGCCAGCAGCCAGGACAGGGTAGTAGATAAACTGTTTTTT. It is translated as CASSQDRVVDKLFF.

The rearrangement joins TRBV19 to TRBJ1-4; unclear D gene. The CDR3 is made up of 14 amino acids. The germline V and J ends were trimmed by 3 bases and 4 bases, with 9 bases remaining between them. The germline CDR1 and CDR2 sequences are LNHDA and SQIVND (reference sequence). CDR3 in amino acids: CASSILPVNEKLFF. CDR3 nucleotides: TGTGCCAGTAGTATTCTCCCGGTTAATGAAAAACTGTTTTTT.

CDR3: CASSSSRVAEAFF. In DNA, the CDR3 is TGTGCCAGCAGTTCCTCCAGGGTAGCTGAAGCTTTCTTT. The chain has TRBV6-6 and TRBJ1-1; tentative D call: TRBD1 (5 bases). Per the germline V gene, CDR1 is MNHNY and CDR2 is SVGAGI (reference sequence). This CDR3 spans 13 amino acids. Deletions cut 4 bases from V and 6 bases from J, with 12 bases between.

The chain couples TRBV27 to TRBJ2-2; 14 bases line up with TRBD2. Germline lookup yields CDR1 MNHEY and CDR2 SMNVEV (reference sequence). The J segment lost 3 bases and the V segment lost 5 bases, leaving 5 bases of the junction unmatched. This CDR3 has 17 amino acids. CDR3 region: CASSLTSGGADTGELFF. CDR3 DNA sequence: TGTGCCAGCAGTCTGACTAGCGGGGGGGCTGACACCGGGGAGCTGTTTTTT.

This clone was counted a few times. The chain has TRBV21-1 and TRBJ2-1; the DNA was not compared with TRBD2, the D call given in the table. TRBV21-1 is an annotated pseudogene. The CDR3 loop spans 15 amino acids. The CDR3 is CASTQLAGKWDEQFF. The CDR3 DNA reads TGTGCCAGCACCCAACTAGCGGGGAAATGGGATGAGCAGTTCTTC.

This rearrangement joins TRBV6-2 or TRBV6-3 to TRBJ2-1; TRBD2 matches at 13 bases. The CDR3 runs to 19 residues. The V gene end was trimmed by 6 bases and the J gene end by 5 bases; junction bases not matched to a gene: 16. Germline V lookup: CDR1 MNHEY, CDR2 SVGEGT. The CDR3 nucleotides are TGTGCCAGCAGCCTATCGGGACTAGCGGGGTCGAAGGGCCACAATGAGCAGTTCTTC. Translated: CASSLSGLAGSKGHNEQFF.